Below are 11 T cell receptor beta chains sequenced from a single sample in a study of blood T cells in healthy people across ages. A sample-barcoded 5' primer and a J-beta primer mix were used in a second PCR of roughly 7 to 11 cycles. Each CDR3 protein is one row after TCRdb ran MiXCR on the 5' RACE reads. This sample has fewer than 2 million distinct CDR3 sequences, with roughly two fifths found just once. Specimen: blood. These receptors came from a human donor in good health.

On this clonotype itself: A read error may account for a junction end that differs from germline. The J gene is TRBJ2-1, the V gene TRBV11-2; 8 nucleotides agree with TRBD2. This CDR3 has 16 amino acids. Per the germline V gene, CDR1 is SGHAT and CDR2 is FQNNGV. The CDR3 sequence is CASSSRGGPSYNGQFF. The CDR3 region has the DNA TGTGCCAGCAGCTCTCGGGGGGGCCCCTCCTACAATGGGCAGTTCTTC.

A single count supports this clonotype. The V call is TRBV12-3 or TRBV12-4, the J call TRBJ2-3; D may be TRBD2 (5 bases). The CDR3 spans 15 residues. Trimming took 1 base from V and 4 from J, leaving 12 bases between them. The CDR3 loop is CASSLVGERADTQYF. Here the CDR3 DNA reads TGTGCCAGCAGTTTAGTGGGAGAGAGAGCAGATACGCAGTATTTT.

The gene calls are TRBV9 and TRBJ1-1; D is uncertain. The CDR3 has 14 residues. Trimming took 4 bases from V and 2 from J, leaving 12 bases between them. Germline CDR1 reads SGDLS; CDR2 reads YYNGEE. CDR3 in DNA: TGTGCCAGCAGCTCTACCCAAGTTAACACTGAAGCTTTCTTT. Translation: CASSSTQVNTEAFF.

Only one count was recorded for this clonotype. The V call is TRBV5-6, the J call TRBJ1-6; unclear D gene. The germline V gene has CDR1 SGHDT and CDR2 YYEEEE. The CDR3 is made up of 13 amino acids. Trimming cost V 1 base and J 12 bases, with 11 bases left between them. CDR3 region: CASSLQIVGPLHF. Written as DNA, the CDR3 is TGTGCCAGCAGCTTGCAGATAGTGGGACCCCTCCACTTT.

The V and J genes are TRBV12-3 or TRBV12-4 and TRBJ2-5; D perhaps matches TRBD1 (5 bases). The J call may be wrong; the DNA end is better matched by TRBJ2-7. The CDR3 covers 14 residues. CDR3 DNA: TGTGCCAGCAGTACTGACACAGGTGGCTACGAGCAGTACTTC. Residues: CASSTDTGGYEQYF.

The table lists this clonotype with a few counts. The CDR3 reads CASSFVAGGWDTQYF. The CDR3 DNA reads as TGTGCCAGCAGCTTTGTAGCGGGGGGTTGGGATACGCAGTATTTT. The chain recombines TRBV7-3 with TRBJ2-3; TRBD2 matches 10 bases. Per germline, CDR1 SGHTA and CDR2 FQGTGA. V lost 3 bases, J lost 6 bases, and 6 bases stayed unmatched. The CDR3 totals 15 residues.

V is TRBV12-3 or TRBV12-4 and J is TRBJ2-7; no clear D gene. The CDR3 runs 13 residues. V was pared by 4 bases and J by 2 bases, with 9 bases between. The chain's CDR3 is CASSSSLTYEQYF. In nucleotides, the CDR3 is TGTGCCAGCAGTTCCTCACTCACCTACGAGCAGTACTTC.

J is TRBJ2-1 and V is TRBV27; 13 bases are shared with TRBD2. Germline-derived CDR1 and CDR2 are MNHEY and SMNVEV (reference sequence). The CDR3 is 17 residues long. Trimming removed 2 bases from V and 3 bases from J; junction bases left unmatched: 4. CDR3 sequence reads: CASSLPGLAGIYNEQFF. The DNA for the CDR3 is TGTGCCAGCAGTTTACCGGGACTAGCGGGGATCTACAATGAGCAGTTCTTC.

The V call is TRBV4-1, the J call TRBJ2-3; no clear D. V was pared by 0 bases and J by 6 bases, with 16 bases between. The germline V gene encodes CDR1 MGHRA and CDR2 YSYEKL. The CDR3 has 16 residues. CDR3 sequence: CASSQEVSVVFDTQYF. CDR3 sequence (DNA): TGCGCCAGCAGCCAAGAAGTATCGGTAGTTTTTGATACGCAGTATTTT.

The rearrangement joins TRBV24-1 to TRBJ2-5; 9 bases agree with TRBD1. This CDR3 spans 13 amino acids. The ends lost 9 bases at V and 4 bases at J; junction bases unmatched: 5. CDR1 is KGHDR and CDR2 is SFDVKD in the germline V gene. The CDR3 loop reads CATGTGGAETQYF. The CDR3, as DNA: TGTGCCACCGGAACAGGGGGCGCAGAGACCCAGTACTTC.

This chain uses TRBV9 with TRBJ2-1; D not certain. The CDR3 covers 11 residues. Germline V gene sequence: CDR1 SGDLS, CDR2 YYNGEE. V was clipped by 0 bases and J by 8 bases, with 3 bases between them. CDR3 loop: CASSVDDEQFF. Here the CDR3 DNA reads TGTGCCAGCAGCGTAGATGATGAGCAGTTCTTC.